This T cell receptor beta chain was profiled in a study of T cell responses to AZD1222 COVID-19 vaccine (dated by TCRdb to about 2021). About the investigation overall: A total of 230 or so trial participants underwent TCR sequencing, of whom about 210 received two doses of AZD1222 and around 26 received two doses of the MenACWY control vaccine. Enrollment into the trials was organized by age into subgroups of 18-55, 56-69 and 70-plus years, and those subgroups contained roughly 140, 27 and 60 TCR-sequenced participants, respectively.

The CDR3 regions of human TCRbeta chains were analyzed by immunosequencing. The authors' pipeline ran thus. TCRs in the repertoires were compared against a reference library of SARS-CoV-2-specific TCRs that had been generated with the MIRA antigen-specificity platform. Breadth was defined as the fraction of unique TCRs that were SARS-CoV-2-associated, and depth was defined as the fraction of total T cells that were SARS-CoV-2-associated. Using the MIRA data, each spike-specific TCR was mapped to the spike region that the TCR reacts to and placed in a CD4 or CD8 class. Log10-transformed breadth and depth values were compared by one-way ANOVA with Sidak's multiple comparisons tests. The immuneACCESS repertoire file appears here via TCRdb, limited to in-frame rearrangements. These files lack a portion of the clones; in checked studies, under half of the deficit traces to unresolved V genes, and the cause of the others is not known. The D gene and trimming were derived from the DNA, and the V and J assignments and clone size from that table. This sample comprises about 200,000 clones, roughly nine tenths of them detected only once. The leading ten clones occupy approximately 3.4% of the sample.

Results the study describes overall, beyond this receptor: No day 14 peak-response samples were available, so repertoires were characterized only after the peak T cell response. Reportedly, almost half of the unique spike-specific TCRs recognized epitopes lying outside the regions that are mutated in the B.1.351 and B.1.1.7 variants. Spike-specific TCR breadth and depth rose significantly after two AZD1222 doses compared with day 0 and with MenACWY recipients. Participants were mostly white British and included more females than males, and it was suggested by the authors that clonal diversity may have been underestimated. Conclusions about previously exposed vaccinees are limited, since just five or six AZD1222 recipients were seropositive for SARS-CoV-2 at baseline. CD4 TCRs associated with the vaccine covered the entire spike protein, and the dominant responses were in regions 160-218 and 743-854. The 56-69-year group was small, and its depth increase did not reach significance, likely because of low power.

Taken from the germline V gene, the CDR1 and CDR2 loops are SGHDN and FVKESK. Trimming costs V 4 bases and J 0 bases, and their ends lie 12 bases apart. The CDR3 spans 15 residues, from the cysteine through the phenylalanine. This entry keeps only the CDR3 DNA: 45 bases, framed from base 1. The table lists this clone with a count of one. Its antigen remains unidentified. Base qualities are not provided; no much larger clone lies one nucleotide away. This sample's time point label indicates: about 28 days (+/-7) after the second vaccine dose. Because spike-specific TCR depth and breadth did not differ between the two schedules, AZD1222 recipients who got a second dose at roughly 4 weeks were pooled with those who got a second dose at roughly 12 weeks. Vaccinee samples came from UK trials COV001 and COV002, including a single-blind randomized controlled phase 2/3 trial of AZD1222 (ChAdOx1 nCoV-19) in healthy adults. Trial participant PBMC samples were collected at day 0 and day 28 after the second dose for TCRbeta chain sequencing.

This specimen consisted of peripheral blood, obtained 28 days after the second AZD1222 dose. This TCR was sampled from an adult who received the AZD1222 COVID-19 vaccine. The V gene is TRBV14 and the J gene is TRBJ1-1, with TRBD1 tentatively as D gene (5 bases match). The bases read TGTGCCAGCAGCCGCGTTGGGGCTCTGAACACTGAAGCTTTCTTT. Its protein is CASSRVGALNTEAFF.